One and the same sample provided the 30 T cell receptor beta chains below, sequenced in a study of blood T cell repertoires in COVID-19. Some clones are missing from TCRdb's copy, which holds only in-frame ones; the method was immunoSEQ multiplex PCR. The sample includes roughly 200,000 clones, about 88% of them seen just once. What was sequenced was peripheral blood. The receptors were gathered from a man in his sixties with acute or convalescent COVID-19.

This clone was seen a few times. The V call is TRBV1, the J call TRBJ2-1; no check of the table's D call, TRBD2, against the DNA was made. TRBV1 counts as a pseudogene. The CDR3 consists of 17 residues. The CDR3 reads CTSSQDGTSGGANEQFF. CDR3 in DNA: TGCACCAGCAGCCAAGATGGTACTAGCGGGGGGGCCAATGAGCAGTTCTTC.

V and J are TRBV5-1 and TRBJ2-1; 7 positions match TRBD2. CDR1 SGHRS and CDR2 YFSETQ come from the germline V gene. The CDR3 has 17 amino acids. J was trimmed by 8 bases and V by 4 bases; bases with no gene match: 18. CDR3 nucleotides: TGCGCCAGCAGCGCGAACCTTCTAGCGGTGGGGCTTGATGAGCAGTTCTTC. Protein sequence: CASSANLLAVGLDEQFF.

The rearrangement uses TRBV6-5 and TRBJ1-2, with D unresolved. The CDR3 length is 14 residues. V was cut by 7 bases and J by 0 bases, with 12 bases left in between. Germline-derived CDR1 and CDR2 are MNHEY and SVGAGI. Here the CDR3 DNA reads TGTGCCAGCACCTCCCCCCGAGCTAACTATGGCTACACCTTC. Encoded protein: CASTSPRANYGYTF.

The genes are TRBV2 and TRBJ2-7, with a weak D call TRBD1 (7 bases). The ends were cut back, 10 bases at V and 2 bases at J, with 24 bases in the middle. Germline V gene data show CDR1 as SNHLY and CDR2 as FYNNEI. The CDR3 sequence is 16 residues long. CDR3 sequence: CATRNGRGDSTYEQYF. The CDR3 coding sequence is TGTGCCACCAGAAATGGCAGGGGGGACTCCACCTACGAGCAGTACTTC. Based on the CDR3 plus reference TRBV2 and TRBJ2-7, the full variable domain is EPEVTQTPSHQVTQMGQEVILRCVPISNHLYFYWYRQILGQKVEFLVSFYNNEISEKSEIFDDQFSVERPDGSNFTLKIRSTKLEDSAMYFCATRNGRGDSTYEQYFGPGTRLTVT.

The chain carries TRBV27 and TRBJ2-7, with 8 bases that match TRBD2. The J segment lost 2 bases and the V segment lost 6 bases, leaving 12 bases of the junction unmatched. Looked up from germline, CDR1 is MNHEY and CDR2 is SMNVEV (reference sequence). The CDR3 is 16 residues long. DNA of the CDR3: TGTGCCAGCAGCCCGGCGGGAGGCCGTAGTCCCTACGAGCAGTACTTC. Protein: CASSPAGGRSPYEQYF.

The sample holds one count of this clone. The chain employs TRBV9 and TRBJ1-1; 8 bases are shared with TRBD1. CDR3 length: 15 residues. In germline, CDR1 is SGDLS, CDR2 YYNGEE. V dropped 3 bases and J dropped 5; count of bases not matched to a gene: 9. Written as DNA, the CDR3 is TGTGCCAGCAGCGCCCCCCAGGGGGCGAGGACTGAAGCTTTCTTT. This sequence encodes CASSAPQGARTEAFF.

The rearrangement joins TRBV19 to TRBJ2-5, with D maybe TRBD1 (6 bases). The CDR3 runs 13 residues. The V gene lost 7 bases and the J gene lost 5 bases, with 14 bases spanning the gap. The germline gives CDR1 LNHDA, CDR2 SQIVND (reference sequence). This chain's CDR3 is CASMGQGWETQYF. CDR3 DNA: TGTGCCAGTATGGGGCAGGGGTGGGAGACCCAGTACTTC. Full variable domain (missing parts from reference TRBV19 and TRBJ2-5): DGGITQSPKYLFRKEGQNVTLSCEQNLNHDAMYWYRQDPGQGLRLIYYSQIVNDFQKGDIAEGYSVSREKKESFPLTVTSAQKNPTAFYLCASMGQGWETQYFGPGTRLLVL.

This clone was observed a handful of times. The CDR3 DNA is TGTGCCAGTAGTATCGGAACCCGGGGGTTCGGTGACACTGAAGCTTTCTTT. Protein sequence: CASSIGTRGFGDTEAFF. The chain joins TRBV19 to TRBJ1-1, with TRBD1 as a possible D gene (5 bases). CDR3 length: 17 amino acids. In germline, CDR1 is LNHDA, CDR2 SQIVND (reference sequence). V was trimmed by 3 bases and J by 3 bases, leaving 20 bases between them.

This chain uses TRBV6-5 with TRBJ2-7; 10 positions agree with TRBD1. Trimming took 2 bases from V and 2 from J; bases not matched to a gene: 3. The CDR3 extends over 15 amino acids. Germline assignment: CDR1 MNHEY and CDR2 SVGAGI. The CDR3 is CASSYATGGPYEQYF. The CDR3 DNA follows: TGTGCCAGCAGTTACGCGACAGGGGGCCCCTACGAGCAGTACTTC.

This clone was picked up a small number of times. This rearrangement joins TRBV10-1 to TRBJ1-5; 7 positions agree with TRBD1. The junction had 9 bases not matched to a gene; V was cut back by 4 bases and J by 6 bases. Germline V CDR1 and CDR2: WNHNN, SYGVQD (reference sequence). This CDR3 spans 15 amino acids. The CDR3 spells CASSGRQGPTQPQHF. For the CDR3, the DNA is TGCGCCAGCAGTGGTCGACAGGGACCAACTCAGCCCCAGCATTTT.

This clone occurred once. The rearrangement links TRBV19 to TRBJ2-1; 9 bases map to TRBD1. The germline gives CDR1 LNHDA, CDR2 SQIVND (reference sequence). The CDR3 contains 15 residues. The V gene end was trimmed by 6 bases and the J gene end by 3 bases; junction bases not matched to a gene: 6. The CDR3 region has the DNA TGTGCCAGTAGAGCCGACAGGGGGAACTACAATGAGCAGTTCTTC. Translating gives CASRADRGNYNEQFF.

The chain employs TRBV7-8 and TRBJ1-5; maybe TRBD1 (5 bases). Deletions cut 0 bases from V and 4 bases from J, with 10 bases between. The CDR3 is 15 residues long. The germline gives CDR1 SGHVS, CDR2 FQNEAQ. Here the CDR3 reads CASSLAEGMNQPQHF. The DNA of the CDR3 is TGTGCCAGCAGCTTAGCGGAGGGGATGAATCAGCCCCAGCATTTT.

There are a few counts of this clone. The CDR3 nucleotides read TGCGCCAGCAGTTTCCGGGGGGCCGGGCAAGAGACCCAGTACTTC. This codes for CASSFRGAGQETQYF. The chain couples TRBV5-1 to TRBJ2-5; perhaps TRBD2 as D (7 bases). Germline V CDR1 and CDR2: SGHRS, YFSETQ. V lost 5 bases and J lost 2, with 16 bases in between. The CDR3 sequence is 15 residues long.

This chain connects TRBV25-1 to TRBJ2-7; D is uncertain. CDR1 and CDR2 (germline): MGHDK, SYGVNS. V was pared by 3 bases and J by 7 bases, with 10 bases between. The length of the CDR3 is 12 residues. The CDR3 sequence: CASSDINREQYF. The CDR3 DNA follows: TGTGCCAGCAGTGATATTAACAGAGAGCAGTACTTC.

V and J are TRBV11-2 and TRBJ1-2; perhaps TRBD1 as D (6 bases). Germline lookup yields CDR1 SGHAT and CDR2 FQNNGV. CDR3 length: 15 amino acids. V shed 5 bases and J shed 8 bases, with 21 bases lying between them. In DNA, the CDR3 is TGTGCCAGCAGCCCCTGGGGGACAAACTCCGGGGGCTACACCTTC. The encoded protein is CASSPWGTNSGGYTF.

The V gene is TRBV28, the J gene TRBJ1-4; D perhaps matches TRBD1 (6 bases). Germline V CDR1 and CDR2: MDHEN, SYDVKM. Trimming took 8 bases from V and 3 from J, leaving 16 bases between them. The CDR3 is 15 amino acids. The CDR3 sequence: CASLPRRGSNEKLFF. CDR3 nucleotide sequence: TGTGCCAGCTTACCTCGCAGGGGATCTAATGAAAAACTGTTTTTT.

This clone was observed a few times. This rearrangement joins TRBV5-1 to TRBJ1-2, with D perhaps matching TRBD1 (6 bases). Germline lookup yields CDR1 SGHRS and CDR2 YFSETQ. The CDR3 is made up of 16 amino acids. V was shortened by 4 bases and J by 9 bases, with 25 bases between the two germline ends. CDR3 nucleotide sequence: TGCGCCAGCAGCAATGGGGCAGTTCTGGCAGGGGACCGCTACACCTTC. Translated, it gives CASSNGAVLAGDRYTF.

This clone was seen only a few times. Other DNA variants within this sample encode the same CDR3. The chain joins TRBV5-1 to TRBJ1-6; D is uncertain. Trimming took off 0 bases at V and 5 bases at J, with 6 bases between the two ends. From germline, CDR1 is SGHRS and CDR2 YFSETQ. CDR3 size: 14 residues. CDR3 sequence reads: CASSLGQDNSPLHF. DNA for the CDR3: TGCGCCAGCAGCTTGGGGCAGGATAATTCACCCCTCCACTTT.

This clone was recorded only once. The chain joins TRBV7-8 to TRBJ1-3, with D tentatively TRBD1 (6 bases). V gave up 5 bases and J gave up 1 base, with 18 bases separating them. Germline V gene lookup returns CDR1 SGHVS and CDR2 FQNEAQ. The CDR3 totals 17 residues. CDR3 in DNA: TGTGCCAGCAGCCCCGGACGGGGGGCGGCATCTGGAAACACCATATATTTT. Its translation is CASSPGRGAASGNTIYF.

This clone occurred a few times. This chain joins TRBV9 and TRBJ1-2; D possibly corresponds to TRBD1 (6 bases). Germline CDR1 SGDLS, CDR2 YYNGEE. The ends were cut back, 0 bases at V and 5 bases at J, with 14 bases in the middle. This CDR3 is built from 15 residues. The CDR3 region is CASSVGAGTMYGYTF. The DNA for the CDR3 is TGTGCCAGCAGCGTAGGGGCAGGGACAATGTATGGCTACACCTTC.

V usage is TRBV19 and J usage is TRBJ2-1; 7 bases line up with TRBD2. Germline assignment: CDR1 LNHDA and CDR2 SQIVND (reference sequence). V gave up 6 bases and J gave up 4 bases; unmatched junction bases: 3. This CDR3 has 13 amino acids. The CDR3 coding sequence is TGTGCCAGTAGATTAGCGGGTTACAATGAGCAGTTCTTC. This sequence encodes CASRLAGYNEQFF. Together with reference TRBV19 and TRBJ2-1, the CDR3 gives the full variable domain: DGGITQSPKYLFRKEGQNVTLSCEQNLNHDAMYWYRQDPGQGLRLIYYSQIVNDFQKGDIAEGYSVSREKKESFPLTVTSAQKNPTAFYLCASRLAGYNEQFFGPGTRLTVL.

The chain is built from TRBV27 and TRBJ1-2, with D unresolved. Germline V gene data show CDR1 as MNHEY and CDR2 as SMNVEV (reference sequence). V lost 7 bases to trimming and J lost 8 bases, with 17 bases between them. This CDR3 contains 13 residues. The CDR3 region is CASTSSAGVGYTF. The CDR3 region has the DNA TGTGCCAGCACCTCGTCGGCGGGAGTGGGCTACACCTTC.

The chain uses TRBV6-5 and TRBJ1-2, with D possibly TRBD1 on 5 matching bases. Trimming shortened V by 6 bases and J by 7 bases, and 18 bases separated the two germline ends. Germline CDR1 is MNHEY and CDR2 is SVGAGI. The CDR3 length is 14 residues. CDR3 coding DNA: TGTGCCAGCAGACTCGACGGCAGGGTTCCTGGCTACACCTTC. It yields the protein CASRLDGRVPGYTF.

The chain recombines TRBV6-5 with TRBJ1-1, with unresolved D. This CDR3 contains 11 residues. The V end lost 8 bases, the J end lost 5 bases, and 9 bases lay between the germline ends. The V gene's germline CDR1 is MNHEY and CDR2 SVGAGI. CDR3 nucleotide sequence: TGTGCCAGCCACTCTTCAACTGAAGCTTTCTTT. It yields the protein CASHSSTEAFF.

J is TRBJ1-1 and V is TRBV7-8; D is undetermined. This CDR3 has 16 residues. Per the germline V gene, CDR1 is SGHVS and CDR2 is FQNEAQ. The V and J ends lost 1 base and 1 base respectively, with 13 bases between them. The DNA of the CDR3 is TGTGCCAGCAGCTTAGAAGTCGGGTTTGAGAACACTGAAGCTTTCTTT. Its protein is CASSLEVGFENTEAFF.

V and J are TRBV5-1 and TRBJ2-7; 7 bases match TRBD2. Germline values: CDR1 SGHRS, CDR2 YFSETQ. CDR3 length equals 15 residues. The J segment lost 5 bases and the V segment lost 0 bases, leaving 8 bases of the junction unmatched. CDR3 protein: CASSLVGSGADEQYF. The DNA of the CDR3 is TGCGCCAGCAGCTTGGTCGGGAGCGGGGCCGACGAGCAGTACTTC. Based on the CDR3 plus reference TRBV5-1 and TRBJ2-7, the full variable domain is KAGVTQTPRYLIKTRGQQVTLSCSPISGHRSVSWYQQTPGQGLQFLFEYFSETQRNKGNFPGRFSGRQFSNSRSEMNVSTLELGDSALYLCASSLVGSGADEQYFGPGTRLTVT.

The chain couples TRBV11-2 to TRBJ1-1; D is undetermined. Trimming took 5 bases from V and 3 from J, leaving 13 bases between them. Looked up from germline, CDR1 is SGHAT and CDR2 is FQNNGV. The CDR3 is made up of 14 amino acids. The CDR3 loop is CASSPYYGDTEAFF. In nucleotides, the CDR3 is TGTGCCAGCAGCCCCTATTACGGGGACACTGAAGCTTTCTTT. The variable domain in full, with the rest retrieved from reference TRBV11-2 and TRBJ1-1, is EAGVAQSPRYKIIEKRQSVAFWCNPISGHATLYWYQQILGQGPKLLIQFQNNGVVDDSQLPKDRFSAERLKGVDSTLKIQPAKLEDSAVYLCASSPYYGDTEAFFGQGTRLTVV.

The rearrangement uses TRBV27 and TRBJ2-5, with TRBD1 matching 11 bases. CDR1 is MNHEY and CDR2 is SMNVEV in the germline V gene (reference sequence). The CDR3 runs 15 residues. After removal of 6 bases from V and 5 bases from J, the junction contained 8 bases not matched to a gene. CDR3 sequence (DNA): TGTGCCAGCAGCCCTCGGACAGGGGGCTTGGAGACCCAGTACTTC. Residues: CASSPRTGGLETQYF.

This chain connects TRBV7-2 to TRBJ2-5, with 7 bases fitting TRBD2. Trimming cost V 5 bases and J 4 bases; bases outside gene matches: 10. Germline V lookup: CDR1 SGHTA, CDR2 FQGNSA. The CDR3 totals 15 residues. The CDR3 DNA follows: TGTGCCAGCAGCCCCCCTGGGAGGGTTGGAGAGACCCAGTACTTC. Translating it yields CASSPPGRVGETQYF.

The J gene is TRBJ1-6, the V gene TRBV9; maybe TRBD1 (5 bases). CDR1 and CDR2 (germline): SGDLS, YYNGEE. V lost 0 bases, J lost 8 bases, and 12 bases lay in between. CDR3 size: 15 residues. CDR3 nucleotide sequence: TGTGCCAGCAGCGTAGAGGTGGGGCCGGATTCACCCCTCCACTTT. Residues: CASSVEVGPDSPLHF.